The next 9 T cell receptor beta chains were all read from a single sample in a study of shared clonotypes between healthy human individuals. TCRdb's copy holds only in-frame clones and misses some; the assay was immunoSEQ multiplex PCR. The sample carries around 2.5 million clones, more than 85% recorded once. Sequenced material: naive CD4+ T cells from PBMCs. Subset indicated: CD45RA+ positively selected. These TCRs come from a man aged 18 to 30 in good health. Some clones in this sample may be carry-over from other donors' samples.

The chain employs TRBV5-1 and TRBJ2-1; 10 positions match TRBD1. CDR1 is SGHRS, CDR2 YFSETQ, per germline. The CDR3 runs 17 residues. The trim removed 0 bases at V and 7 bases at J, leaving 10 bases unmatched. The CDR3: CASSLGSLRDRGNEQFF. CDR3 bases: TGCGCCAGCAGCTTGGGGTCCCTCCGGGACAGGGGAAATGAGCAGTTCTTC.

The chain uses TRBV28 and TRBJ2-3; a weak D match, TRBD1 (5 bases). Germline CDR1 MDHEN, CDR2 SYDVKM. The CDR3 is made up of 15 amino acids. Trimming took off 3 bases at V and 1 base at J, with 11 bases between the two ends. CDR3 sequence (DNA): TGTGCCAGCAGTTTTGCAGGGATGGGCACAGATACGCAGTATTTT. Amino acid sequence: CASSFAGMGTDTQYF.

This clone was seen only once. The V call is TRBV5-4, the J call TRBJ1-3; D perhaps matches TRBD1 (6 bases). Germline V gene sequence: CDR1 SGHNT, CDR2 YYREEE (reference sequence). The CDR3 spans 15 residues. Trimming removed 0 bases from V and 3 bases from J, with 10 bases in between. For the CDR3, the DNA is TGTGCCAGCAGCTTGGCCGGGGGCAGTGGAAACACCATATATTTT. Translated: CASSLAGGSGNTIYF. The whole variable domain, remainder taken from reference TRBV5-4 and TRBJ1-3, is ETGVTQSPTHLIKTRGQQVTLRCSSQSGHNTVSWYQQALGQGPQFIFQYYREEENGRGNFPPRFSGLQFPNYSSELNVNALELDDSALYLCASSLAGGSGNTIYFGEGSWLTVV.

The count of this clone is one. V and J are TRBV7-3 and TRBJ1-2; D is ambiguous. Deletions cut 5 bases from V and 1 base from J, with 11 bases between. The CDR3 runs 14 residues. CDR1 is SGHTA, CDR2 FQGTGA, per germline. CDR3 DNA sequence: TGTGCCAGCAGCCCAGGCAACAATAACTATGGCTACACCTTC. Translation: CASSPGNNNYGYTF.

A single count supports this clone. The chain uses TRBV6-6 and TRBJ2-1, with 9 bases identical to TRBD1. Per germline, CDR1 MNHNY and CDR2 SVGAGI (reference sequence). The CDR3 extends over 16 amino acids. CDR3 region: CASQQGTGLTYNEQFF. The CDR3 DNA reads as TGTGCGAGCCAGCAAGGGACAGGGCTCACCTACAATGAGCAGTTCTTC.

This clone has more than one count but fewer than ten. The chain couples TRBV9 to TRBJ2-7, with 8 bases that match TRBD2. V was clipped by 0 bases and J by 3 bases; unmatched bases: 5. CDR1 and CDR2 from the germline V gene are SGDLS and YYNGEE. This CDR3 comprises 15 residues. CDR3 sequence reads: CASSVGGAGGYEQYF. The CDR3 nucleotides read TGTGCCAGCAGCGTAGGAGGGGCGGGAGGCTACGAGCAGTACTTC.

V and J are TRBV7-9 and TRBJ1-1, with D tentatively TRBD1 (5 bases). V was shortened by 11 bases and J by 1 base, with 14 bases between the two germline ends. This CDR3 has 13 residues. Germline loops: CDR1 SEHNR, CDR2 FQNEAQ (reference sequence). The CDR3 loop reads CAAGWGENTEAFF. The CDR3 bases are TGTGCCGCGGGATGGGGGGAGAACACTGAAGCTTTCTTT. Full variable domain (missing parts from reference TRBV7-9 and TRBJ1-1): DTGVSQNPRHKITKRGQNVTFRCDPISEHNRLYWYRQTLGQGPEFLTYFQNEAQLEKSRLLSDRFSAERPKGSFSTLEIQRTEQGDSAMYLCAAGWGENTEAFFGQGTRLTVV.

The chain uses TRBV5-6 and TRBJ2-1; D is undetermined. CDR3 size: 11 residues. Germline lookup yields CDR1 SGHDT and CDR2 YYEEEE. The germline V and J ends were trimmed by 2 bases and 11 bases, with 8 bases remaining between them. The CDR3 coding sequence is TGTGCCAGCAGCTTAAACTACCAGCAGTTCTTC. The encoded protein is CASSLNYQQFF.

The CDR3 here is CATKTRTQGAGTEAFF. The CDR3 DNA reads as TGTGCCACAAAGACTCGAACCCAGGGGGCTGGGACTGAAGCTTTCTTT. The chain links TRBV10-3 to TRBJ1-1; 8 bases fit TRBD1. This CDR3 has 16 amino acids. Trimming at V came to 10 bases and at J to 5 bases, leaving 18 bases not matched to a gene. The germline gives CDR1 ENHRY, CDR2 SYGVKD.